The 26 T cell receptor beta chains below all came from one sample that was sequenced in a study of blood T cell repertoires in COVID-19. Assay used: immunoSEQ multiplex PCR; TCRdb lists only in-frame clones, some missing. The sample carries under 300,000 clones, 80% to 90% recorded once. Sequenced: PBMCs or T cells enriched from blood (not recorded which). The receptors derive from a young woman who had recovered from COVID-19.

The CDR3 reads CASSEVLGGEKLFF. As DNA, the CDR3 is TGTGCCAGCAGTGAAGTACTGGGGGGTGAAAAACTGTTTTTT. The chain carries TRBV2 and TRBJ1-4; possible D gene TRBD1, 5 bases. The CDR3 consists of 14 residues. Per germline, CDR1 SNHLY and CDR2 FYNNEI. Trimming took off 1 base at V and 7 bases at J, with 10 bases between the two ends.

The chain uses TRBV12-3 or TRBV12-4 and TRBJ2-5, with D tentatively TRBD1 (6 bases). Trimming cost V 4 bases and J 4 bases, with 10 bases left between them. This CDR3 has 13 amino acids. The CDR3 DNA reads as TGTGCCAGCAGTTCCCAGGGGACAGAGACCCAGTACTTC. Translated, it gives CASSSQGTETQYF.

The V gene is TRBV4-1, the J gene TRBJ2-7, with 8 bases identical to TRBD2. The CDR3 length is 19 residues. Trimming at V came to 11 bases and at J to 3 bases, leaving 27 bases not matched to a gene. Germline lookup yields CDR1 MGHRA and CDR2 YSYEKL. CDR3 residues: CADFGASAVRLATDYEQYF. The CDR3 nucleotides are TGCGCCGATTTTGGTGCCTCTGCAGTACGACTAGCGACCGACTACGAGCAGTACTTC.

V is TRBV15 and J is TRBJ1-1; D is unclear. This CDR3 contains 11 residues. The ends were cut back, 8 bases at V and 4 bases at J, with 8 bases in the middle. Germline V gene sequence: CDR1 LNHNV, CDR2 YYDKDF (reference sequence). CDR3: CATSRGTEAFF. In DNA, the CDR3 is TGTGCCACCTCAAGAGGCACTGAAGCTTTCTTT. The whole variable domain, remainder taken from reference TRBV15 and TRBJ1-1, is DAMVIQNPRYQVTQFGKPVTLSCSQTLNHNVMYWYQQKSSQAPKLLFHYYDKDFNNEADTPDNFQSRRPNTSFCFLDIRSPGLGDTAMYLCATSRGTEAFFGQGTRLTVV.

A note on this clone: The same CDR3 is also encoded by other DNA sequences in this sample. CDR3 protein: CASSIVNSPLHF. The DNA for the CDR3 is TGTGCCAGTAGTATCGTGAATTCACCCCTCCACTTT. V usage is TRBV19 and J usage is TRBJ1-6; D uncertain. The germline V gene has CDR1 LNHDA and CDR2 SQIVND (reference sequence). The germline V and J ends were trimmed by 3 bases and 7 bases, with 4 bases remaining between them. The CDR3 is 12 amino acids.

The CDR3, as DNA: TGTGCCAGCAGCGTTCTTCACAGCGGGGGTAGTCGTGAGCAGTTCTTC. Amino acids: CASSVLHSGGSREQFF. The rearrangement links TRBV9 to TRBJ2-1, with 8 bases matching TRBD2. Per the germline V gene, CDR1 is SGDLS and CDR2 is YYNGEE. The CDR3 extends over 16 amino acids. V shed 2 bases, J shed 9 bases, and the junction held 13 bases outside the gene matches.

The V gene is TRBV2, the J gene TRBJ1-5; TRBD1 matches at 9 bases. This CDR3 spans 15 amino acids. Unmatched junction bases numbered 3, after V lost 3 bases and J lost 3 bases. Germline-derived CDR1 and CDR2 are SNHLY and FYNNEI. The CDR3 spells CASSEDRGNNQPQHF. CDR3 in DNA: TGTGCCAGCAGTGAGGACAGGGGAAACAATCAGCCCCAGCATTTT.

This chain connects TRBV12-3 or TRBV12-4 to TRBJ2-1, with TRBD1 as a possible D gene (5 bases). V was trimmed by 6 bases and J by 4 bases, leaving 10 bases between them. CDR3 size: 13 residues. The CDR3 here is CASRPTAYNEQFF. CDR3 nucleotides: TGTGCCAGCAGACCGACAGCTTACAATGAGCAGTTCTTC.

V gene TRBV5-4 combines with J gene TRBJ2-3; D possibly corresponds to TRBD1 (6 bases). Germline values: CDR1 SGHNT, CDR2 YYREEE (reference sequence). The CDR3 sequence is 14 residues long. Trimming removed 4 bases from V and 3 bases from J, with 12 bases in between. This CDR3 reads CASSMTGSTDTQYF. The CDR3 region has the DNA TGTGCCAGCAGCATGACAGGCTCGACAGATACGCAGTATTTT. Based on the CDR3 plus reference TRBV5-4 and TRBJ2-3, the full variable domain is ETGVTQSPTHLIKTRGQQVTLRCSSQSGHNTVSWYQQALGQGPQFIFQYYREEENGRGNFPPRFSGLQFPNYSSELNVNALELDDSALYLCASSMTGSTDTQYFGPGTRLTVL.

The chain recombines TRBV10-2 with TRBJ2-7; D not certain. There are 11 residues in the CDR3. CDR1 is WSHSY and CDR2 is SAAADI in the germline V gene. The ends were cut back, 6 bases at V and 2 bases at J, with 5 bases in the middle. CDR3 sequence (DNA): TGCGCCAGCAGGGCCGCCTACGAGCAGTACTTC. As protein: CASRAAYEQYF.

The chain is built from TRBV10-1 and TRBJ2-7, with a weak D call TRBD1 (6 bases). This CDR3 is 12 amino acids long. Germline V gene data show CDR1 as WNHNN and CDR2 as SYGVQD (reference sequence). V was shortened by 5 bases and J by 3 bases, with 8 bases between the two germline ends. CDR3 sequence reads: CASSPDSYEQYF. For the CDR3, the DNA is TGCGCCAGCAGTCCGGACAGCTACGAGCAGTACTTC.

The chain employs TRBV2 and TRBJ1-1, with 7 positions matching TRBD1. This CDR3 region has 13 residues. Losses at the gene ends were 9 bases for V and 1 base for J; bases not matched to a gene: 5. From germline, CDR1 is SNHLY and CDR2 FYNNEI. The CDR3 sequence: CARLGTANTEAFF. The CDR3 bases are TGTGCCAGACTAGGGACAGCGAACACTGAAGCTTTCTTT.

Here the CDR3 reads CASSLEAVNTGELFF. The DNA for the CDR3 is TGTGCCAGCAGCTTAGAAGCGGTGAACACCGGGGAGCTGTTTTTT. The V gene is TRBV7-2, the J gene TRBJ2-2; weak D call: TRBD2 (5 bases). The CDR3 is made up of 15 amino acids. Germline CDR1 SGHTA, CDR2 FQGNSA. Trimming took off 1 base at V and 1 base at J, with 7 bases between the two ends. Based on the CDR3 plus reference TRBV7-2 and TRBJ2-2, the full variable domain is GAGVSQSPSNKVTEKGKDVELRCDPISGHTALYWYRQSLGQGLEFLIYFQGNSAPDKSGLPSDRFSAERTGGSVSTLTIQRTQQEDSAVYLCASSLEAVNTGELFFGEGSRLTVL.

This chain uses TRBV9 with TRBJ2-1, with 7 bases identical to TRBD2. This CDR3 region has 16 residues. Germline V lookup: CDR1 SGDLS, CDR2 YYNGEE. The V and J ends lost 0 bases and 7 bases, in that order; junction bases with no gene match: 10. CDR3 in amino acids: CASSVDPGGVLNEQFF. The DNA of the CDR3 is TGTGCCAGCAGCGTAGATCCGGGAGGTGTCTTAAATGAGCAGTTCTTC.

V gene TRBV29-1 combines with J gene TRBJ2-3; D might be TRBD2 (5 bases). Germline assignment: CDR1 SQVTM and CDR2 ANQGSEA. V was cut by 2 bases and J by 0 bases, with 12 bases left in between. This CDR3 region has 15 residues. The CDR3 spells CSVELGDFSTDTQYF. Here the CDR3 DNA reads TGCAGCGTTGAACTGGGAGATTTTAGCACAGATACGCAGTATTTT.

The chain joins TRBV19 to TRBJ2-7; 9 positions agree with TRBD1. V gave up 5 bases and J gave up 3 bases; unmatched junction bases: 5. There are 14 residues in the CDR3. Germline CDR1 and CDR2: LNHDA and SQIVND (reference sequence). DNA of the CDR3: TGTGCCAGTAGTTCCGGGACAGGGTTCTACGAGCAGTACTTC. It specifies CASSSGTGFYEQYF.

Here the CDR3 DNA reads TGTGCCAGCAGCCTCATGGGTGGGGGCGTATTTTACGAGCAGTACTTC. Its protein product is CASSLMGGGVFYEQYF. The chain combines TRBV28 with TRBJ2-7, with D tentatively TRBD1 (6 bases). The CDR3 is made up of 16 amino acids. V was shortened by 6 bases and J by 4 bases, with 22 bases between the two germline ends. Germline V CDR1 and CDR2: MDHEN, SYDVKM.

This chain uses TRBV19 with TRBJ1-5, with 9 bases lining up with TRBD1. The germline V gene has CDR1 LNHDA and CDR2 SQIVND (reference sequence). The CDR3 sequence is 14 residues long. V lost 8 bases, J lost 5 bases, and 7 bases stayed unmatched. CDR3 in amino acids: CASCRQGGYQPQHF. The CDR3 nucleotides are TGTGCCAGTTGCCGACAGGGGGGGTATCAGCCCCAGCATTTT.

The rearrangement uses TRBV29-1 and TRBJ2-2, with D uncertain. The CDR3 runs to 12 residues. V shed 7 bases and J shed 6 bases, with 12 bases lying between them. Looked up from germline, CDR1 is SQVTM and CDR2 is ANQGSEA. For the CDR3, the DNA is TGCAGCGGGTGTACCGGTTCCGGGGAGCTGTTTTTT. Its translation: CSGCTGSGELFF.

V usage is TRBV27 and J usage is TRBJ2-7, with D possibly TRBD1 on 6 matching bases. The germline V gene has CDR1 MNHEY and CDR2 SMNVEV (reference sequence). The CDR3 is 14 amino acids. V dropped 2 bases and J dropped 2 bases, with 10 bases sitting between them. CDR3 amino acids: CASSLKDRTYEQYF. The CDR3 coding sequence is TGTGCCAGCAGTTTAAAGGACAGAACCTACGAGCAGTACTTC.

The V and J genes are TRBV7-6 and TRBJ2-7; 10 bases agree with TRBD2. The CDR3 contains 15 residues. Germline assignment: CDR1 SGHVS and CDR2 FNYEAQ. With V trimmed by 1 base and J by 5 bases, 5 bases remained unmatched. Written as DNA, the CDR3 is TGTGCCAGCAGCTTAGGTAGCGGGGGGCCCCACGAGCAGTACTTC. Its protein product is CASSLGSGGPHEQYF.

The chain uses TRBV6-5 and TRBJ2-1; the match to TRBD2 covers 7 bases. CDR3 length equals 12 residues. Germline lookup yields CDR1 MNHEY and CDR2 SVGAGI. J was trimmed by 9 bases and V by 6 bases; bases with no gene match: 5. The CDR3 sequence is CASRPGGSEQFF. As DNA, the CDR3 is TGTGCCAGCAGGCCCGGGGGGAGTGAGCAGTTCTTC.

This chain uses TRBV4-2 with TRBJ1-1; D gene unclear. With 1 base removed from V and 0 bases from J, the gap between germline ends came to 9 bases. CDR3 length: 15 residues. Germline V gene data show CDR1 as LGHNA and CDR2 as YNFKEQ. The CDR3 DNA reads TGTGCCAGCAGCCAAGGGGCCTTGTTGAACACTGAAGCTTTCTTT. The encoded protein is CASSQGALLNTEAFF.

This chain uses TRBV6-1 with TRBJ2-1; 9 bases are a match to TRBD2. The V and J ends lost 1 base and 12 bases, in that order; junction bases with no gene match: 7. CDR1 is MNHNS and CDR2 is SASEGT in the germline V gene. The CDR3 has 14 amino acids. The CDR3 protein is CASSEGGGAQVQFF. The CDR3 DNA reads as TGTGCCAGCAGTGAAGGCGGGGGGGCTCAAGTGCAGTTCTTC.

The chain recombines TRBV7-9 with TRBJ2-7, with 10 bases identical to TRBD2. The CDR3 contains 15 residues. Germline V gene sequence: CDR1 SEHNR, CDR2 FQNEAQ (reference sequence). Trimming at V came to 5 bases and at J to 2 bases, leaving 6 bases not matched to a gene. This CDR3 is CASSPPGTSAYEQYF. For the CDR3, the DNA is TGTGCCAGCAGCCCTCCGGGGACTAGCGCCTACGAGCAGTACTTC. The variable domain in full, with the rest retrieved from reference TRBV7-9 and TRBJ2-7, is DTGVSQNPRHKITKRGQNVTFRCDPISEHNRLYWYRQTLGQGPEFLTYFQNEAQLEKSRLLSDRFSAERPKGSFSTLEIQRTEQGDSAMYLCASSPPGTSAYEQYFGPGTRLTVT.

V gene TRBV5-1 combines with J gene TRBJ1-2; D perhaps matches TRBD1 (6 bases). V lost 0 bases and J 4 bases, leaving 13 bases between the germline ends. The CDR3 has 15 residues. Germline-derived CDR1 and CDR2 are SGHRS and YFSETQ. The CDR3 nucleotides are TGCGCCAGCAGCTTGGCCGGACAGCTAACCTATGGCTACACCTTC. Residues: CASSLAGQLTYGYTF.